The sequence of this T cell receptor (beta chain) was determined in a study of response to subunit inactivated influenza vaccine. This clonotype was found a few times. TCRdb re-derived calls from the RT-PCR reads in MiXCR, one entry per CDR3 protein. The sample lists about 570,000 distinct CDR3 sequences; 10% to 12% were seen once. Germline V gene lookup returns CDR1 SEHNR and CDR2 FQNEAQ (reference sequence). The CDR3 is 15 residues long. Unmatched junction bases numbered 6, after V lost 5 bases and J lost 2 bases. Separately, the same data were catalogued under a study of T cells expressing NK-cell markers. That report adds: As the method of synthesis, 5'RACE template switching with UMIs yielded TCR beta cDNA.

The chain combines TRBV7-9 with TRBJ2-7, with 10 bases matching TRBD2. The TCR was taken from a man aged 45 to 65 who received an inactivated influenza vaccine. The source material was PBMCs from blood, sampled on the day of vaccination. CDR3 DNA: TGTGCCAGCAGCCAAACTAGCGGGAAAACCTACGAGCAGTACTTC. Its translation: CASSQTSGKTYEQYF.